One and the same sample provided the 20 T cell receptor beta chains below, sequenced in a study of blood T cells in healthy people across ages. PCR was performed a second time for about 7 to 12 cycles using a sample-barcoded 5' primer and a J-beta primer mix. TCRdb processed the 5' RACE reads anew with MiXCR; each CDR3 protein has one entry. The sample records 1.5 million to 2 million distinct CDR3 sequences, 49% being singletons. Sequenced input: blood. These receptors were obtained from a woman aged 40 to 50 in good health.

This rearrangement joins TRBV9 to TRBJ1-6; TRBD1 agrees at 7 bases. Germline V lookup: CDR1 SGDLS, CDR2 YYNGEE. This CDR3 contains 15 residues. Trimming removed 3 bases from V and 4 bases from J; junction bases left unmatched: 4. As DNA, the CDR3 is TGTGCCAGCAGCGCGGGACAGACTTATAATTCACCCCTCCACTTT. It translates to CASSAGQTYNSPLHF.

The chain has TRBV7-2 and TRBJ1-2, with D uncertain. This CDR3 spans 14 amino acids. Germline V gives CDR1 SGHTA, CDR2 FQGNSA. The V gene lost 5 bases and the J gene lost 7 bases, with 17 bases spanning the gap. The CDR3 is CASSQREALGGYTF. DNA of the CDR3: TGTGCCAGCAGCCAACGGGAGGCCCTTGGTGGCTACACCTTC.

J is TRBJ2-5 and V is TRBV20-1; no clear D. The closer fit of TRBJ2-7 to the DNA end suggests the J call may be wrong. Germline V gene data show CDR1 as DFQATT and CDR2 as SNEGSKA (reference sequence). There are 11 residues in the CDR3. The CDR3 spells CSARSPNEQYF. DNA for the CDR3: TGCAGTGCTAGAAGTCCCAACGAGCAGTACTTC.

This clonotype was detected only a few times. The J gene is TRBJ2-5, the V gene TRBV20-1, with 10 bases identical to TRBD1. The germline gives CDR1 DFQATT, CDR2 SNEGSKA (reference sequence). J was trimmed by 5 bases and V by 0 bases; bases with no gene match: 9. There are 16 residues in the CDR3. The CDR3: CSARDTGTGASETQYF. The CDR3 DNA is TGCAGTGCTAGAGATACCGGGACAGGGGCGTCGGAGACCCAGTACTTC.

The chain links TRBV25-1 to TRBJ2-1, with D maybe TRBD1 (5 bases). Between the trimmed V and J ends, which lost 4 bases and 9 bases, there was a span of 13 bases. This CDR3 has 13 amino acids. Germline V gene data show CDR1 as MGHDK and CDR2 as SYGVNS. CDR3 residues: CASSVAGRTEQFF. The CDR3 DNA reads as TGTGCCAGCAGTGTGGCAGGGCGAACTGAGCAGTTCTTC.

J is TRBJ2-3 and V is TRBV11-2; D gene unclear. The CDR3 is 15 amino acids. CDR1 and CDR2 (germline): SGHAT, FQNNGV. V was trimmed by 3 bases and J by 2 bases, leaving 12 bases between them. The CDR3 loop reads CASSLGGVDTDTQYF. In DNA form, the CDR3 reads TGTGCCAGCAGCTTGGGTGGTGTCGACACAGATACGCAGTATTTT.

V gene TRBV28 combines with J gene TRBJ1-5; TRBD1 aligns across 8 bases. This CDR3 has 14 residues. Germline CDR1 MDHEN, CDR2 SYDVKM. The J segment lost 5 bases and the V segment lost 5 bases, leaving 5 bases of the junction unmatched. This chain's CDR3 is CASSPMDRDQPQHF. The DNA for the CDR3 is TGTGCCAGCAGTCCCATGGACAGGGATCAGCCCCAGCATTTT.

The CDR3 DNA reads as TGCAGTGCTAGAGATCAGGGACAGGGTTTGTATGGCTACACCTTC. Encoded protein: CSARDQGQGLYGYTF. The V call is TRBV20-1, the J call TRBJ1-2, with TRBD1 identical over 9 bases. This CDR3 contains 15 residues. Losses at the gene ends were 0 bases for V and 5 bases for J; bases not matched to a gene: 7. Germline CDR1 and CDR2: DFQATT and SNEGSKA (reference sequence).

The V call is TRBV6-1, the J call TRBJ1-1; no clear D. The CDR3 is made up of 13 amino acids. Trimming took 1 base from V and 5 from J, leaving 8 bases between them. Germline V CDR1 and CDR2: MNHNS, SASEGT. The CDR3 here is CASSEGRRTEAFF. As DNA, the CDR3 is TGTGCCAGCAGTGAAGGTCGGAGGACTGAAGCTTTCTTT.

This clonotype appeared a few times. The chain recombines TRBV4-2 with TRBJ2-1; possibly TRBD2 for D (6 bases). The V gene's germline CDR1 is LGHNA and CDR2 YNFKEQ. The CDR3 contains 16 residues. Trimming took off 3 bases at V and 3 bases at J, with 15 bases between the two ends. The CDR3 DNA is TGTGCCAGCAGCCATTTCTGGGACTTCGACTACAATGAGCAGTTCTTC. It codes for CASSHFWDFDYNEQFF.

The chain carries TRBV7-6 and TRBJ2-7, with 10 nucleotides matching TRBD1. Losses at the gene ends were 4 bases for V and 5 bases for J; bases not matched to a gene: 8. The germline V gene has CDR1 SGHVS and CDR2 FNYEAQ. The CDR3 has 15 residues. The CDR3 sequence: CASSSPPGQGHEQYF. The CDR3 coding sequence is TGTGCCAGCAGCTCCCCTCCGGGACAGGGGCACGAGCAGTACTTC.

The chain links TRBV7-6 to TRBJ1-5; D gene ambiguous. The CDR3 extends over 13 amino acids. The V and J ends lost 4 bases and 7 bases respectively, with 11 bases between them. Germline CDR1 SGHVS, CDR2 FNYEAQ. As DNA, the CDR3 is TGTGCCAGCAGCTCCGACGGCCGGCAGCCCCAGCATTTT. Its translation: CASSSDGRQPQHF.

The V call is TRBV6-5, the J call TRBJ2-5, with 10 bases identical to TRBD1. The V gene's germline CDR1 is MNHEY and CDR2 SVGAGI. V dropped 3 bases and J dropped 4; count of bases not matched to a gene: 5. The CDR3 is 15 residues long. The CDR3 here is CASSYPGQGLETQYF. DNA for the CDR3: TGTGCCAGCAGTTATCCGGGACAGGGGTTAGAGACCCAGTACTTC.

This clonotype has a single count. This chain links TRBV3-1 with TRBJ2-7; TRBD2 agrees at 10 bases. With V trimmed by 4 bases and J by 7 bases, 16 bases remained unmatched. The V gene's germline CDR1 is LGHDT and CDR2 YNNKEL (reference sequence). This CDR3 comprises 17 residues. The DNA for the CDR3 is TGTGCCAGCAGCCTGGGACTAGCGAAATCCTCCTACAATGAGCAGTACTTC. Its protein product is CASSLGLAKSSYNEQYF.

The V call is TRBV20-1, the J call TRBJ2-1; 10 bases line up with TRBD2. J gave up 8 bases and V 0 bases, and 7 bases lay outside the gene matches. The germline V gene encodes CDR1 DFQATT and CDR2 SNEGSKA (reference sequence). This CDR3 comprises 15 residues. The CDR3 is CSARDWSGGVYEQFF. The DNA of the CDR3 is TGCAGTGCTAGAGATTGGAGCGGGGGGGTTTATGAGCAGTTCTTC.

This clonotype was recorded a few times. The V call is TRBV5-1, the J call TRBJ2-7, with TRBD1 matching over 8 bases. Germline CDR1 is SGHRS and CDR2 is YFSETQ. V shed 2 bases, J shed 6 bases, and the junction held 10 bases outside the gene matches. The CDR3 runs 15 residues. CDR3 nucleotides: TGCGCCAGCAGCTTCTCAGGGACAGGTAAAGCCGAGCAGTACTTC. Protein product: CASSFSGTGKAEQYF.

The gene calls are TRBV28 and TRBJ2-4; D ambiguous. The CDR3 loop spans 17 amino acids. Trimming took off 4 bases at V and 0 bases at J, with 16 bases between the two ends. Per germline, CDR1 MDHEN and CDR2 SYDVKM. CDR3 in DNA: TGTGCCAGCAGTTCTACTGGAAAGGTTTTAGCCAAAAACATTCAGTACTTC. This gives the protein CASSSTGKVLAKNIQYF.

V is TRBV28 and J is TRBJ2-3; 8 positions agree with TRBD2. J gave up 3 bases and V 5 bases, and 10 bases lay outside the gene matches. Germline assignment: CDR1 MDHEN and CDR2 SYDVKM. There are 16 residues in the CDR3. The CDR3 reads CASSAPRGGRTDTQYF. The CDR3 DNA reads TGTGCCAGCAGTGCCCCCCGGGGGGGCCGGACAGATACGCAGTATTTT.

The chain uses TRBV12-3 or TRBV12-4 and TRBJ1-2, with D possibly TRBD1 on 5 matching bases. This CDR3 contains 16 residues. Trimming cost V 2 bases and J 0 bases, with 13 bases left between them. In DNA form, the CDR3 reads TGTGCCAGCAGTTTAAGGGGCGCCCAGACTAACTATGGCTACACCTTC. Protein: CASSLRGAQTNYGYTF.

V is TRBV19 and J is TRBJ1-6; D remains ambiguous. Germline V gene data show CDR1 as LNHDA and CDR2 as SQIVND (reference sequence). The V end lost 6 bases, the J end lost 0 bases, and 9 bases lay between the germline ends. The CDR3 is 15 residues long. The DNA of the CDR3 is TGTGCCAGTAGGGACCTGAGCTCCTATAATTCACCCCTCCACTTT. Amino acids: CASRDLSSYNSPLHF.